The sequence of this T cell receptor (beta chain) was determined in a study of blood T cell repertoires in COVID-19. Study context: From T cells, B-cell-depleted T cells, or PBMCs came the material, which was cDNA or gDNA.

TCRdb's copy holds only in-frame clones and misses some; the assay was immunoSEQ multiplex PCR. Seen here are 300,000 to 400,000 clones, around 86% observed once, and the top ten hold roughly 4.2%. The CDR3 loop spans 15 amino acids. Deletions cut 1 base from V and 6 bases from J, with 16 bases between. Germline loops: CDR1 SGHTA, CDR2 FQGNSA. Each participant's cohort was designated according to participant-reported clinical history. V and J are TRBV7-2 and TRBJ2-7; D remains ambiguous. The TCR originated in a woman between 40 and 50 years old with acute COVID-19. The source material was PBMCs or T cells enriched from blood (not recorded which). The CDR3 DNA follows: TGTGCCAGCAGCTTAGAACTGGTCCGATCCGCCGAGCAGTACTTC. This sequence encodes CASSLELVRSAEQYF.